The T cell receptor beta chain under discussion was sequenced for a study of shared clonotypes between healthy human individuals. General study findings and limits: Depth was large, yet rarefaction showed that sorted-subset sequencing was incomplete. Sampling involved blood alone; tissue repertoires likely differ.

Sorted-subset replicate PCR reactions were performed with around 210 ng DNA, corresponding to some 32,000 T cell genomes. The protocol was immunoSEQ multiplex PCR, while the TCRdb copy is restricted to in-frame clones and leaves out a portion. The data hold about 580,000 clones, with about 98% observed a single time. On this clone: Antigen unknown.

Cells designated naive CD8 were CD45RO-negative and were positively selected for CCR7, with terminally differentiated effector memory CD45RA+ cells excluded. Germline lookup yields CDR1 MNHEY and CDR2 SMNVEV (reference sequence). The germline V and J ends were trimmed by 6 bases and 0 bases, with 15 bases remaining between them. The CDR3 extends over 15 amino acids. The sequenced sample consisted of naive CD8+ T cells sorted from blood. This chain connects TRBV27 to TRBJ2-7; perhaps TRBD2 as D (5 bases). The clonotype originates from a young man in good health. The CDR3 is CASSVGAESSYEQYF. The DNA for the CDR3 is TGTGCCAGCAGCGTGGGAGCGGAAAGCTCCTACGAGCAGTACTTC.